This is a list of T cell receptor beta chains from one sample in a study of T cell changes during pregnancy in multiple sclerosis. Profiled with immunoSEQ multiplex PCR; TCRdb holds only in-frame clones, not every one. The data hold 44,000 or so clones, with more than 70% observed a single time. Sequenced material: CD8+ T cells from peripheral blood mononuclear cells, taken after pregnancy. These receptors originate from a female donor in good health, enrolled as a control in a pregnancy study. Both conserved end residues are part of each CDR3. The D gene is left open where the match is weak. Only part of the rows carry a size: once, few, many, or a class if the clone is expanded.

>-|TRBJ1-1|-|TRBV19
TGTGCCAGTAGTCCCCGAGCAGGGAACACTGAAGCTTTCTTT
CASSPRAGNTEAFF
>TRBD1|TRBJ1-4|once|TRBV5-6
TGTGCCAGCAGCTTGGGGACAGGGGGTATTGAAAAACTGTTTTTT
CASSLGTGGIEKLFF
>TRBD1|TRBJ2-7|-|TRBV7-8
TGTGCCAGCAGCTTAGGGCCGGGACAGGGAGGTCACGAGCAGTACTTC
CASSLGPGQGGHEQYF
>TRBD1|TRBJ1-1|-|TRBV27
TGTGCCAGCAGTTTAACAGGGGGTCAGGACACTGAAGCTTTCTTT
CASSLTGGQDTEAFF
>-|TRBJ2-7|-|TRBV7-2
TGTGCCAGCAGCTTAACCGGGGTATCCTACGAGCAGTACTTC
CASSLTGVSYEQYF
>-|TRBJ2-2|-|TRBV19
TGTGCCAGTAGTATCCCCCCGACAAGGCCCAGGACCGGGGAGCTGTTTTTT
CASSIPPTRPRTGELFF
>TRBD1|TRBJ1-4|-|TRBV5-6
TGTGCCAGCAGCTTCGGGACAGGGGGTGAAAAACTGTTTTTT
CASSFGTGGEKLFF
>TRBD1|TRBJ2-7|-|TRBV5-6
TGTGCCAGCAGCTTGGGACAGGGGGCGGTCGAGCAGTACTTC
CASSLGQGAVEQYF
>-|TRBJ1-2|-|TRBV4-1
TGCGCCAGCAGCCAAGATCAACTGCTGCTTTATGGCTACACCTTC
CASSQDQLLLYGYTF
>-|TRBJ2-5|once|TRBV19
TGTGCCAGTAGTCGGTTTCGACAGACACAAGAGACCCAGTACTTC
CASSRFRQTQETQYF
>-|TRBJ1-1|-|TRBV4-2
TGTGCCAGCAGCCAAGGTGGAAGGAGGGATTCTGCTTTCTTT
CASSQGGRRDSAFF
>TRBD1|TRBJ1-4|-|TRBV25-1
TGTGCCAGCAGTGACCCCGGGACAGCAACTAATGAAAAACTGTTTTTT
CASSDPGTATNEKLFF
>TRBD1|TRBJ2-1|-|TRBV5-1
TGCGCCAGCAGCTCGACAGGGTCCCCATTCGACTCCTACAATGAGCAGTTCTTC
CASSSTGSPFDSYNEQFF
>TRBD1|TRBJ1-2|few|TRBV7-2
TGTGCCAGCAGCCCGACAGGGGGCCGGGATGGCTACACCTTC
CASSPTGGRDGYTF
>TRBD1|TRBJ1-5|-|TRBV28
TGTGCCAGCAGCCTCCGACAGGGACCGCTTTCAGGGCAGCCCCAGCATTTT
CASSLRQGPLSGQPQHF
>-|TRBJ2-7|-|TRBV27
TGTGCCAGCAGTAGGGCAGGGGAGTCCTACGAGCAGTACTTC
CASSRAGESYEQYF
>TRBD1|TRBJ1-2|-|TRBV11-2
TGTGCCAGCAGCCCGACAGGGGGCCGGGATGGCTACACCTTC
CASSPTGGRDGYTF
>TRBD2|TRBJ2-7|-|TRBV5-1
TGCGCCAGCAGCGCCGCCAGCGGGGGATTCTACGAGCAGTACTTC
CASSAASGGFYEQYF
>-|TRBJ2-2|-|TRBV7-3
TGTGCCAGCAGCTTAAGTCAGAACACCGGGGAGCTGTTTTTT
CASSLSQNTGELFF
>TRBD1|TRBJ1-2|-|TRBV15
TGTGCCACCAGGCCAGGGGGCGACCCCTATGGCTACACCTTC
CATRPGGDPYGYTF
>TRBD2|TRBJ2-1|-|TRBV5-5
TGTGCCAGCAGCCCGACTAGCGGGGGGGCCATCCCCCAGTTCTTC
CASSPTSGGAIPQFF
>-|TRBJ1-3|large|TRBV27
TGTGCCAGCAGCCCCGGGACATCTAACACCATATATTTT
CASSPGTSNTIYF
>TRBD1|TRBJ2-2|-|TRBV25-1
TGTGCCAGCAGTCGGGGACAGGGGGCCCCGGAGCTGTTTTTT
CASSRGQGAPELFF
>-|TRBJ1-1|-|TRBV7-3
TGTGCCAGCAGCTTCATCAGGGGACGGATGAACACTGAAGCTTTCTTT
CASSFIRGRMNTEAFF
>TRBD1|TRBJ2-3|-|TRBV28
TGTGCCAGCAGTAGAGCCGGGACAGGGGAAATCACAGATACGCAGTATTTT
CASSRAGTGEITDTQYF
>TRBD1|TRBJ1-2|-|TRBV4-3
TGCGCCAGCAGCCACCTCCAGGGGGACTATGGCTACACCTTC
CASSHLQGDYGYTF
>-|TRBJ2-2|-|TRBV2
TGTGCCAGCAGCCAGTCGAACACCGGGGAGCTGTTTTTT
CASSQSNTGELFF
>-|TRBJ1-2|-|TRBV4-1
TGCGCCAGCAGCCAAGCTAGACGGGGATCTAACTATGGCTACACCTTC
CASSQARRGSNYGYTF
>TRBD1|TRBJ1-1|-|TRBV4-1
TGCGCCAGCAGCCAACGACAGGGTGAGTTTGGAGCTTTCTTT
CASSQRQGEFGAFF
>TRBD1|TRBJ2-1|-|TRBV19
TGTGCCATTCAGGGGGCCGGTGCTTCAGATGAGCAGTTCTTC
CAIQGAGASDEQFF
>TRBD1|TRBJ1-2|-|TRBV4-1
TGCGCCAGCAGCCAAACCCGGGACAGGGGAAATGGCTACACCTTC
CASSQTRDRGNGYTF
>-|TRBJ2-7|-|TRBV5-5
TGTGCCAGCAGGGAGGGGTTGCCCTACGAGCAGTACTTC
CASREGLPYEQYF
>-|TRBJ1-3|-|TRBV7-2
TGTGCCAGCAGCCTGACAGGCGTCTCTGGAAACACCATATATTTT
CASSLTGVSGNTIYF
>-|TRBJ1-4|-|TRBV15
TGTGCCACCAGCAGCCGGGGGGGAGGTGCAACTAATGAAAAACTGTTTTTT
CATSSRGGGATNEKLFF
>-|TRBJ2-1|once|TRBV18
TGTGCCAGCTCGACAAGATTGATCTTGAGCTCCTACAATGAGCAGTTCTTC
CASSTRLILSSYNEQFF
>TRBD1|TRBJ2-7|-|TRBV28
TGTGCCAGCAAGCCCCCGGGACAGGGGCCCTACGAGCAGTACTTC
CASKPPGQGPYEQYF
>-|TRBJ1-4|-|TRBV18
TGTGCCAGCTCACCCGACAGCCCCCGTGAAAAACTGTTTTTT
CASSPDSPREKLFF
>-|TRBJ1-4|few|TRBV9
TGTGCCAGCACTGTCGGGGGAAGTAGCGAAAAACTGTTTTTT
CASTVGGSSEKLFF
>TRBD1|TRBJ2-7|-|TRBV4-3
TGCGCCAGCAGCCAAGGAACGGGACAGAGCTCCTACGAGCAGTACTTC
CASSQGTGQSSYEQYF
>-|TRBJ1-2|-|TRBV12-5
TGTGCTAGTGGTTCGTACTATGGCTACACCTTC
CASGSYYGYTF
>-|TRBJ2-7|once|TRBV7-9
TGTGCCAGCAGCGCCGGGGTCTCCTACGAGCAGTACTTC
CASSAGVSYEQYF
>TRBD2|TRBJ2-7|-|TRBV15
TGTGCCACCAGCCCCCGGACTAGCGGGCTCACCTCCTACGAGCAGTACTTC
CATSPRTSGLTSYEQYF
>-|TRBJ1-2|-|TRBV5-4
TGTGCCACTAACGCGGAGGGCGGCTATGGCTACACCTTC
CATNAEGGYGYTF
>TRBD1|TRBJ2-7|-|TRBV6-1
TGTGCCAGCAGTGTAATACGGGACAGAGACTACGAGCAGTACTTC
CASSVIRDRDYEQYF
>-|TRBJ2-5|-|TRBV6-6
TGTGCCAGCAGAGTGTCCGGGGGGCTCCTTGAGACCCAGTACTTC
CASRVSGGLLETQYF
>-|TRBJ2-7|-|TRBV4-3
TGCGCCAGCAGCCAAGAGAGACTCTACGAGCAGTACTTC
CASSQERLYEQYF
>-|TRBJ1-1|-|TRBV5-1
TGCGCCAGCAGCTTTACAGGGAAGGGACCCATGAACACTGAAGCTTTCTTT
CASSFTGKGPMNTEAFF
>-|TRBJ1-4|-|TRBV6-6
TGTGCCAGCACCTGGGGCCGTTTTGCTAATGAAAAACTGTTTTTT
CASTWGRFANEKLFF
>-|TRBJ2-7|once|TRBV27
TGTGCCAGCACTATCGGACCTGGGGGGTACGAGCAGTACTTC
CASTIGPGGYEQYF
>TRBD1|TRBJ2-1|-|TRBV5-1
TGCGCCAGCACCGGGACAGGCAATGAGCAGTTCTTC
CASTGTGNEQFF
>-|TRBJ2-2|-|TRBV7-9
TGTGCCAGCAGCCTATGGGGACTCGGGACCGGGGAGCTGTTTTTT
CASSLWGLGTGELFF
>-|TRBJ1-3|-|TRBV28
TGTGCCAGCCGCCCCCCCACTTACTCTGGAAACACCATATATTTT
CASRPPTYSGNTIYF
>-|TRBJ1-1|-|TRBV27
TGTGCCAGCAGTTTATGGGGAGGAGGCACTGAAGCTTTCTTT
CASSLWGGGTEAFF
>TRBD1|TRBJ1-3|-|TRBV6-5
TGTGCCAGCAGCCAGGGGGGTCCTGGAAACACCATATATTTT
CASSQGGPGNTIYF
>TRBD2|TRBJ2-1|-|TRBV5-1
TGCGCCAGCAGCGAGGTGGGGGGGACGTCCTACAATGAGCAGTTCTTC
CASSEVGGTSYNEQFF
>-|TRBJ1-2|-|TRBV7-3
TGTGCCAGCAGCGCGGCGGGGGGGGGCAATGGCTACACCTTC
CASSAAGGGNGYTF
>TRBD2|TRBJ2-3|-|TRBV9
TGTGCCAGCAGCTTTAGCGGGGGAACAGATACGCAGTATTTT
CASSFSGGTDTQYF